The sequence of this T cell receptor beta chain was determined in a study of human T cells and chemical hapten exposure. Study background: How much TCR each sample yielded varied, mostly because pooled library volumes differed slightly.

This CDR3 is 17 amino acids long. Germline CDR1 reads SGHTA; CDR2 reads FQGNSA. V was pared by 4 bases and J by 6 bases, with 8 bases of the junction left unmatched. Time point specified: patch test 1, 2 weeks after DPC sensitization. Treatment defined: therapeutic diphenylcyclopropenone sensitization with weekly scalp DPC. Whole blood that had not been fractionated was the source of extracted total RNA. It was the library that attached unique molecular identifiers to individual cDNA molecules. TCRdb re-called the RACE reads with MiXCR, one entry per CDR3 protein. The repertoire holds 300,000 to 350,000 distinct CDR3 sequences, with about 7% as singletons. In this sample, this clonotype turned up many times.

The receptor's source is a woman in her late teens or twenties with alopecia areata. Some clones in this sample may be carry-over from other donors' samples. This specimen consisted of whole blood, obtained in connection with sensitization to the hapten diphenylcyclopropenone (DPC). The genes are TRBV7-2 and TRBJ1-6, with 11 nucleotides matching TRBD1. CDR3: CASSSTGTGGANSPLHF. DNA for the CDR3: TGTGCCAGCAGCTCTACCGGGACAGGGGGTGCTAATTCACCCCTCCACTTT.